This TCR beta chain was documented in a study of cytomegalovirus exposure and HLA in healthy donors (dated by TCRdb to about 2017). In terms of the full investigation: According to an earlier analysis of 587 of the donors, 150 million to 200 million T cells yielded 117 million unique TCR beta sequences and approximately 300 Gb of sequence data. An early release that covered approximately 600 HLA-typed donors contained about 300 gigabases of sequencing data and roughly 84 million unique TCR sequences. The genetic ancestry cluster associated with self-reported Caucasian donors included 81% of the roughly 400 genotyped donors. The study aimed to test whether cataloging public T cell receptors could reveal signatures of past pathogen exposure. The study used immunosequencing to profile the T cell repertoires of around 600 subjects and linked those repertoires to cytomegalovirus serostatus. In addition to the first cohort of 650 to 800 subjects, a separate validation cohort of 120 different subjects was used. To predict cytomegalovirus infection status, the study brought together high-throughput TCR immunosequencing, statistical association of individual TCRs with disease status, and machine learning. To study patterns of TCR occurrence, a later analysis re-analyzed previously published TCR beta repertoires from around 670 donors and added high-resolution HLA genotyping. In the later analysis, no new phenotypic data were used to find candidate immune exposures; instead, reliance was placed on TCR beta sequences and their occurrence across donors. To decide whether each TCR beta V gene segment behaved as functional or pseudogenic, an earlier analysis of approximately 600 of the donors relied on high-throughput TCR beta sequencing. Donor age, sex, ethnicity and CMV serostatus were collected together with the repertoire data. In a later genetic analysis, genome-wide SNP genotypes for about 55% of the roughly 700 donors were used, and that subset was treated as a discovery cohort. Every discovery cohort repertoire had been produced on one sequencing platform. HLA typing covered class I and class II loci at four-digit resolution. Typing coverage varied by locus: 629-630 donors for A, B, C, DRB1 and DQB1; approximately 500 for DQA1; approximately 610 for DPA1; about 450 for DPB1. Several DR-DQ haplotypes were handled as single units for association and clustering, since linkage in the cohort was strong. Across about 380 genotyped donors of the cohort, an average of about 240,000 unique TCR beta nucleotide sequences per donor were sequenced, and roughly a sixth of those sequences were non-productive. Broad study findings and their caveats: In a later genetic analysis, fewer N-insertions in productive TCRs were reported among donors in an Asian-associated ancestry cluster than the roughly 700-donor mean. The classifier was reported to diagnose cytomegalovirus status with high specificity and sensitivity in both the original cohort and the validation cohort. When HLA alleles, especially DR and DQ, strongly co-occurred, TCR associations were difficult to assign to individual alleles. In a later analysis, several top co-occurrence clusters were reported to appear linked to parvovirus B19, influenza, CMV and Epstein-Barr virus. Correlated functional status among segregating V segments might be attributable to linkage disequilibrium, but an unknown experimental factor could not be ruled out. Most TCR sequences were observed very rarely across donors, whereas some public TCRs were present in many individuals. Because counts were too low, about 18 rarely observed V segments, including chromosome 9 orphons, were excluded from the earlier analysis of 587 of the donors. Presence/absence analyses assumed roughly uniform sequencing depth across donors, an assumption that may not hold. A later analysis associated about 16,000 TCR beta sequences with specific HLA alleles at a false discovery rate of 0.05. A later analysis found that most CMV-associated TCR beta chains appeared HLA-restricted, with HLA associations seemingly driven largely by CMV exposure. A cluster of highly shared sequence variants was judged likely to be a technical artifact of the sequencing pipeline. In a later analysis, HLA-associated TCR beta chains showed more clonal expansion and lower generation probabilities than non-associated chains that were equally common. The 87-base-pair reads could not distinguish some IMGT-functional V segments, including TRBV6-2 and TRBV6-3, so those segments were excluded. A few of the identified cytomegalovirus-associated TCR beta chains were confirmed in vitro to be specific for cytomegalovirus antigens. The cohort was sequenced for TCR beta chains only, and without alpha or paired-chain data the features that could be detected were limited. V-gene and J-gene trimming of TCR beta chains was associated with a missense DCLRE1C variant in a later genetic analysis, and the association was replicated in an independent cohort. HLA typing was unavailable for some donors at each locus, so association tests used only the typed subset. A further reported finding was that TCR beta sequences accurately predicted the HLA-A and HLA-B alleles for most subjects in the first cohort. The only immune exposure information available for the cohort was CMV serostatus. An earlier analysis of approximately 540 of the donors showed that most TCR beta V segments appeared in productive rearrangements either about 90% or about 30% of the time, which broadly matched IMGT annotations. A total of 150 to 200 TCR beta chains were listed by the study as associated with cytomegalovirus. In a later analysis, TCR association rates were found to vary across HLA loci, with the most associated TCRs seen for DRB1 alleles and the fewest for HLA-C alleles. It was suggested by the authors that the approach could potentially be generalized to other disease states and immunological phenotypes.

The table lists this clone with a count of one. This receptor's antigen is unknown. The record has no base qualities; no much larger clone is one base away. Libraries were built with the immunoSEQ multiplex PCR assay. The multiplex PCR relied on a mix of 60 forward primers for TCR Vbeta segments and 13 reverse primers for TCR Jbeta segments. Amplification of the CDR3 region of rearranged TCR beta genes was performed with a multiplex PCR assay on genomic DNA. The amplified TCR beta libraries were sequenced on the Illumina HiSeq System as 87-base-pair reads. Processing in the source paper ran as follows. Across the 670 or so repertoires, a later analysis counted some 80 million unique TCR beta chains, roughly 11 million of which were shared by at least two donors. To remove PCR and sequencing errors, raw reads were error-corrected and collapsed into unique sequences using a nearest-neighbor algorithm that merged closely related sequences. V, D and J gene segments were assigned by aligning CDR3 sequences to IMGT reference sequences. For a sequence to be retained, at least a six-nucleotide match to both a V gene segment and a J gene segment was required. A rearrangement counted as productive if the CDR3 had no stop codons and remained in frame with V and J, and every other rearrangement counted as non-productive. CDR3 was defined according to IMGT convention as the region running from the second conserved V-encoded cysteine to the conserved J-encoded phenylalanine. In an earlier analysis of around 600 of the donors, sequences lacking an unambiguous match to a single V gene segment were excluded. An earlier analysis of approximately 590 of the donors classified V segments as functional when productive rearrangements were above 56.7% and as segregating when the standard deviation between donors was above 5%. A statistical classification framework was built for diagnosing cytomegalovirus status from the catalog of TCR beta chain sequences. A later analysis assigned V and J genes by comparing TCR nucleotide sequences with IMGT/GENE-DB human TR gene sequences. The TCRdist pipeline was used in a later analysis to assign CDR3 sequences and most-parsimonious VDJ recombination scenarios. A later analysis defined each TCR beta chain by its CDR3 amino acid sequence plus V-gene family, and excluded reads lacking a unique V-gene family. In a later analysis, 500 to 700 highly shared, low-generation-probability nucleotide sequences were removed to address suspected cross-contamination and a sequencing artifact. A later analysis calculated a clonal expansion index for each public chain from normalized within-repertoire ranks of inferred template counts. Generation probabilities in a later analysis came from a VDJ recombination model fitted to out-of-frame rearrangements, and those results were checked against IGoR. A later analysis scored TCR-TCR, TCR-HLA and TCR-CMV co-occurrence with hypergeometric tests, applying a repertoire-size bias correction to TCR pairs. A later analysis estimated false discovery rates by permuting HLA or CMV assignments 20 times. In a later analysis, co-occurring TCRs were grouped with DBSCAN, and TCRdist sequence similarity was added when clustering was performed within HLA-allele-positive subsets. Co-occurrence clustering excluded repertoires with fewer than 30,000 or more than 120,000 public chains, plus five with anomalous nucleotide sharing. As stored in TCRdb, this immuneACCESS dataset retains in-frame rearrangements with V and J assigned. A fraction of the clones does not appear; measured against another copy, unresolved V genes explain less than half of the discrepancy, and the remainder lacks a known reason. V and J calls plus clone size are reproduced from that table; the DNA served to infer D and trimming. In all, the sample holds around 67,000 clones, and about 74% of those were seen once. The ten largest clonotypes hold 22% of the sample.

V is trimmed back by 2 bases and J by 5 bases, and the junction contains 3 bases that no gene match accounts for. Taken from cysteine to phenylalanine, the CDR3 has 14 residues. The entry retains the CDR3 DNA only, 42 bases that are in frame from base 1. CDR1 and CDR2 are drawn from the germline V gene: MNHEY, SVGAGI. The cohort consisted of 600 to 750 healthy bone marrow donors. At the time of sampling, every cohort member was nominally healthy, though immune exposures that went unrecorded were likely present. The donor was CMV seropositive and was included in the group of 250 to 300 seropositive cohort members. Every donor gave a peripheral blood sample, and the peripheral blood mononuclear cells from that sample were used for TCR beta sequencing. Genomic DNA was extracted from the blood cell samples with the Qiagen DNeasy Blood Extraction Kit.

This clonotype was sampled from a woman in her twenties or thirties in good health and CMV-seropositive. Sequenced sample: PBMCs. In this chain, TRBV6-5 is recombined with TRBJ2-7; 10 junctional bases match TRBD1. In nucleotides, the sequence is TGTGCCAGCAGTTACCGTGGGACAGGGGACGAGCAGTACTTC. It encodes CASSYRGTGDEQYF.